The clone carrying this T cell receptor beta chain is termed medium-sized. The target antigen is unknown. Sample time point: newly diagnosed GD, antithyroid drugs for less than 3 months. PBMC-extracted RNA yielded the TCR library. Through Arm-PCR of CDR3 regions and iRepertoire HTBI primers, TCR beta libraries were built. TCRdb called the multiplex PCR reads again in MiXCR, with one record for every CDR3 protein. The sample comprises over 500,000 distinct CDR3 sequences, about 15% of which are singletons, and around 11% rests with the top ten. The data were taken from a study of regulatory T cells in long-lasting Graves disease. General study findings and limits: Results may be inaccurate due to the small sample size. Comparison showed that persistent patients shared more public clonotypes (2,741) than new patients (over 950).

Germline lookup yields CDR1 MDHEN and CDR2 SYDVKM. V was pared by 3 bases and J by 7 bases, with 8 bases of the junction left unmatched. The CDR3 has 14 amino acids. These sequences were also reported in another study, on T cells in Graves' hyperthyroidism and ophthalmopathy. Turning to that study: No ophthalmopathy progression within 18 months constituted stable Graves' hyperthyroidism. Ophthalmopathy and stable hyperthyroidism were told apart by a 13 V-J model.

The material was peripheral blood mononuclear cells (PBMCs), obtained at new diagnosis, from a patient treated with antithyroid drugs. This clonotype was sampled from a man aged 18 to 29 with Graves disease. This chain uses TRBV28 with TRBJ2-7, with 8 nucleotides matching TRBD2. CDR3 loop: CASSLREVLGEQYF. The CDR3 coding sequence is TGTGCCAGCAGTTTGCGGGAGGTCCTCGGAGAGCAGTACTTC.